This TCR beta chain came from a study of blood T cell repertoires in COVID-19. Study-wide context: Sample material is recorded as cDNA or gDNA derived from T cells, B-cell-depleted T cells, or PBMCs.

Trimming left V 0 bases short and J 5 bases short, with 14 bases between. CDR3 length: 15 residues. Germline values: CDR1 ENHRY, CDR2 SYGVKD. Original handling: Quantification of nucleated cells was approximated via reference gene primer amplification. Profiling relied on immunoSEQ multiplex PCR, and the TCRdb table lists in-frame clones only, not all of them. V, J and clone size derive from that table, while D and trimming were established from the DNA sequence. The sample yields about 280,000 clones, approximately 91% seen once. The sample comprised peripheral blood. The receptor comes from a man between 18 and 35 years old with active or convalescent COVID-19. V is TRBV10-3 and J is TRBJ2-7; D might be TRBD1 (7 bases). DNA of the CDR3: TGTGCCATCAGTGAGTCTCGGGGGACAGCGGACGAGCAGTACTTC. It specifies CAISESRGTADEQYF.